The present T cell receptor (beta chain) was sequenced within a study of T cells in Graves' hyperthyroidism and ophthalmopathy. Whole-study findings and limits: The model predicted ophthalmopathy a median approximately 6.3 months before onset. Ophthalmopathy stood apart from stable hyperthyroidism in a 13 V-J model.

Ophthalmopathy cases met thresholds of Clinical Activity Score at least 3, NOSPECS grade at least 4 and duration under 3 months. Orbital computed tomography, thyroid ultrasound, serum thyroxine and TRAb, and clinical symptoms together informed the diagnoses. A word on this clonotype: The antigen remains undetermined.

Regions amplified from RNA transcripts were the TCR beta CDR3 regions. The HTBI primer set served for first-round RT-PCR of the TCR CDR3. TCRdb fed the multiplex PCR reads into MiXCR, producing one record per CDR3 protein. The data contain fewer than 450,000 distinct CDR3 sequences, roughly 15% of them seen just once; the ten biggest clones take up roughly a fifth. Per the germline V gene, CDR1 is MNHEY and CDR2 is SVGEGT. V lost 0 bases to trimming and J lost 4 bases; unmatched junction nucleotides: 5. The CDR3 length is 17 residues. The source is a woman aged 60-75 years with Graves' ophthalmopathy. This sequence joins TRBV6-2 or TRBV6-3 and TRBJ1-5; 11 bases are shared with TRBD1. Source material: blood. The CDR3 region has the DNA TGTGCCAGCAGTTACTCGGTTGGGACAGGGGGAAATCAGCCCCAGCATTTT. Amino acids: CASSYSVGTGGNQPQHF.